The clone carrying this T cell receptor (beta chain) is termed medium-sized (0.01 to 0.1%). The antigen is not known. How the authors handled the data: A classifier for distant metastasis in papillary thyroid cancer was constructed using CDR3 differences observed across clinicopathological groups. TCRdb re-called clones from the PCR reads using MiXCR. These V and J calls rely on TCRdb rather than the paper's analysis. The table records approximately 28,000 clones, approximately 15% of them present only once. Before thyroid surgery, none of the patients had received any treatment. The V and J ends lost 1 base and 9 bases, in that order; junction bases with no gene match: 12. The CDR3 totals 15 residues. Germline-derived CDR1 and CDR2 are DFQATT and SNEGSKA (reference sequence). This sample is drawn from a study of metastatic and nonmetastatic thyroid tumors. Across the whole study: Repertoires from blood and tumor or nodule tissue of malignant and benign thyroid patients were compared.

The study, taken as a whole, reports: In blood and tumor, TCR beta diversity was reportedly significantly higher in malignant thyroid tumors than in benign nodules.

The clonotype originates from a male donor with papillary thyroid cancer or a benign thyroid nodule (not recorded which). Some clones in this sample may be carry-over from other donors' samples. The sample consisted of blood. The rearrangement links TRBV20-1 to TRBJ2-1; 7 bases map to TRBD2. The CDR3, as DNA: TGCAGTGCTAGAGTTACCAGCGGGGCCAGGGTTGAGCAGTTCTTC. This translates into CSARVTSGARVEQFF.